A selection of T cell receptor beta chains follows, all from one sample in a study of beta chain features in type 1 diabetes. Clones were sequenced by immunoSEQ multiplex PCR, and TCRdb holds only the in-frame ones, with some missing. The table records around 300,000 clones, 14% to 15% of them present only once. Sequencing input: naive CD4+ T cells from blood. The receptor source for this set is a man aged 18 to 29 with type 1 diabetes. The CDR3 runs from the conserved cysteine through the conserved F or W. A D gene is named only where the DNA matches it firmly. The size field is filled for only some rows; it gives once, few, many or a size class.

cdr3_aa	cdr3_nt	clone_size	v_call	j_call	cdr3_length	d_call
CASRDSYEQYF	TGTGCCAGCAGGGACAGCTACGAGCAGTACTTC	-	TRBV2	TRBJ2-7	11	-
CASSLSARENTEAFF	TGCGCCAGCAGCTTGAGTGCCAGGGAGAACACTGAAGCTTTCTTT	-	TRBV5-1	TRBJ1-1	15	-
CASSRGVNTQYF	TGTGCCAGCAGCCGTGGAGTAAATACGCAGTATTTT	few	TRBV7-9	TRBJ2-3	12	-
CASSLRVAGLHGDYGYTF	TGTGCCAGCAGCTTGAGGGTGGCAGGCCTACACGGGGACTATGGCTACACCTTC	-	TRBV7-9	TRBJ1-2	18	-
CASIQGSGGTEQFF	TGCGCCAGCATTCAGGGTAGCGGGGGCACTGAGCAGTTCTTC	-	TRBV5-1	TRBJ2-1	14	TRBD2
CAWSTGTSGSGSDTQYF	TGTGCCTGGAGTACCGGGACTAGCGGGAGCGGGTCCGATACGCAGTATTTT	few	TRBV30	TRBJ2-3	17	TRBD2
CASSLSTGHYTF	TGTGCCAGCAGTCTATCGACAGGACACTACACCTTC	-	TRBV28	TRBJ1-2	12	-
CSVEEPRGRAKNIQYF	TGCAGCGTTGAAGAGCCCAGGGGGAGAGCCAAAAACATTCAGTACTTC	few	TRBV29-1	TRBJ2-4	16	TRBD1
CASSIYPGTGGKETQYF	TGTGCCAGCAGTATATACCCCGGGACAGGGGGCAAAGAGACCCAGTACTTC	few	TRBV27	TRBJ2-5	17	TRBD1
CASSFGQRRQYF	TGTGCCAGCAGCTTCGGACAGCGGCGGCAGTATTTT	-	TRBV7-2	TRBJ2-3	12	-
CASSERLAGGYEQFF	TGTGCCAGCAGTGAACGACTAGCGGGAGGTTATGAGCAGTTCTTC	-	TRBV6-1	TRBJ2-1	15	TRBD2
CASSVGVNTGELFF	TGTGCCAGCAGCGTGGGAGTGAACACCGGGGAGCTGTTTTTT	few	TRBV7-2	TRBJ2-2	14	-
CASSLGAAGEQFF	TGTGCCAGCAGCTTAGGGGCCGCGGGTGAGCAGTTCTTC	-	TRBV7-2	TRBJ2-1	13	-
CSVGGLGVGEQYF	TGCAGCGTTGGCGGGCTCGGCGTGGGGGAGCAGTACTTC	few	TRBV29-1	TRBJ2-7	13	-
CASSGTGGWETQYF	TGTGCCAGCAGTGGGACAGGGGGCTGGGAGACCCAGTACTTC	-	TRBV28	TRBJ2-5	14	TRBD1
CASLISRTGVPYF	TGTGCCAGCCTGATCAGCAGGACAGGGGTCCCGTACTTC	-	TRBV7-7	TRBJ2-4	13	TRBD1